The 4 T cell receptor beta chains in this list originate from one sample, sequenced in a study of T-cell reconstitution after alpha-beta-depleted transplantation in children. TCRbeta library construction was performed incorporating unique molecular identifiers. One entry per CDR3 protein, called by TCRdb with MiXCR from the PCR reads. The repertoire holds some 290,000 distinct CDR3 sequences, with around 25% as singletons. This specimen was PBMCs, mostly from graft donor cells, taken 180 days after TCRalphabeta/CD19-depleted stem cell transplant. The receptors here all came from a male patient aged 5 to 17 who had a stem cell transplant for acute lymphoblastic leukemia, so the T cells may come from the graft donor.

The CDR3 nucleotides are TGCAGTGCTAGAGGGACAGTTAATAGCAATCAGCCCCAGCATTTT. Its translation: CSARGTVNSNQPQHF. The rearrangement links TRBV20-1 to TRBJ1-5; possibly TRBD1 for D (6 bases). Germline V gene data show CDR1 as DFQATT and CDR2 as SNEGSKA (reference sequence). V lost 1 base, J lost 0 bases, and 10 bases lay in between. The CDR3 extends over 15 amino acids.

This clonotype was counted between two and nine times. The chain is built from TRBV10-2 and TRBJ1-1; D is undetermined. The V end lost 3 bases, the J end lost 9 bases, and 8 bases lay between the germline ends. Germline CDR1 reads WSHSY; CDR2 reads SAAADI. The CDR3 sequence is 11 residues long. The CDR3 here is CASSDWGKAFF. The CDR3 DNA sequence: TGCGCCAGCAGTGATTGGGGTAAAGCTTTCTTT.

As regards this clonotype: A read error is possible here, since a much larger clone lies one base away. The rearrangement links TRBV29-1 to TRBJ2-5; D is possibly TRBD2 (5 bases). CDR3 length: 12 residues. CDR1 is SQVTM and CDR2 is ANQGSEA in the germline V gene. CDR3 sequence (DNA): TGCAACGTTGAAACGGGATATGTGACCCAGTACTTC. It is translated as CNVETGYVTQYF. Full variable domain (remainder filled in from reference TRBV29-1 and TRBJ2-5): SAVISQKPSRDICQRGTSLTIQCQVDSQVTMMFWYRQQPGQSLTLIATANQGSEATYESGFVIDKFPISRPNLTFSTLTVSNMSPEDSSIYLCNVETGYVTQYFGPGTRLLVL.

This clonotype was observed a few times. At one of its ends the junction is not consistent with the germline gene, which may arise from a read error. The chain is built from TRBV29-1 and TRBJ1-3; 7 bases are shared with TRBD1. Germline loops: CDR1 SQVTM, CDR2 ANQGSEA. The CDR3 consists of 13 residues. The CDR3 region is CSAGTDPGSTIYF. CDR3 sequence (DNA): TGCAGCGCCGGGACAGACCCTGGAAGCACCATATATTTT.